The 16 T cell receptor beta chains given below trace back to one sample, sequenced in a study of chemoradiotherapy in HPV16-positive cancers. The method was immunoSEQ multiplex PCR; TCRdb's version includes in-frame clones alone and lacks a portion of them. The table lists 35,000 to 45,000 clones, around 80% of them singletons. The sequences come from blood, collected from a patient who underwent chemoradiotherapy. The receptor set was obtained from a human donor with HPV-associated anogenital cancer.

The chain recombines TRBV11-3 with TRBJ2-5; perhaps TRBD1 as D (5 bases). The CDR3 totals 14 residues. Germline V gene sequence: CDR1 SGHNT, CDR2 YENEEA. Trimming took 5 bases from V and 0 from J, leaving 10 bases between them. The CDR3 protein is CASSLGQNQETQYF. CDR3 bases: TGTGCCAGCAGCCTCGGACAAAACCAAGAGACCCAGTACTTC.

This clone is a singleton in its sample. The V call is TRBV6-1, the J call TRBJ2-2; 7 positions match TRBD1. The J segment lost 2 bases and the V segment lost 6 bases, leaving 6 bases of the junction unmatched. Germline V gene lookup returns CDR1 MNHNS and CDR2 SASEGT. The CDR3 loop spans 15 amino acids. The CDR3 loop reads CASRAGTANTGELFF. DNA of the CDR3: TGTGCCAGCAGAGCCGGGACAGCAAACACCGGGGAGCTGTTTTTT.

The chain is built from TRBV18 and TRBJ1-1; D is perhaps TRBD1 (5 bases). Trimming pared 4 bases from V and 0 bases from J, leaving 12 bases between. This CDR3 spans 15 amino acids. Germline loops: CDR1 KGHSH, CDR2 LQKENI. CDR3 DNA: TGTGCCAGCTCACGGGTCGGGGGGTTGAACACTGAAGCTTTCTTT. It specifies CASSRVGGLNTEAFF.

The CDR3 spells CASSQQSTGEQYF. DNA for the CDR3: TGTGCCAGTAGCCAACAGAGCACCGGGGAGCAGTACTTC. V usage is TRBV19 and J usage is TRBJ2-7; unclear D gene. Germline V lookup: CDR1 LNHDA, CDR2 SQIVND (reference sequence). Trimming cost V 6 bases and J 7 bases, with 16 bases left between them. The CDR3 loop spans 13 amino acids.

This clone was observed a few times. The chain links TRBV5-4 to TRBJ2-3; 12 bases match TRBD2. Germline assignment: CDR1 SGHNT and CDR2 YYREEE (reference sequence). Trimming cost V 3 bases and J 5 bases; bases outside gene matches: 10. This CDR3 has 17 amino acids. The CDR3 is CASSSGLAGRVGDTQYF. CDR3 DNA: TGTGCCAGCAGCTCCGGACTAGCGGGGCGAGTGGGAGATACGCAGTATTTT.

CDR3 in DNA: TGTGCCAGCAGCTTTGAGGGGAAGGAAGCTTTCTTT. This codes for CASSFEGKEAFF. The chain carries TRBV13 and TRBJ1-1, with D maybe TRBD1 (5 bases). The germline V gene encodes CDR1 PRHDT and CDR2 FYEKMQ (reference sequence). Trimming pared 3 bases from V and 8 bases from J, leaving 10 bases between. The CDR3 totals 12 residues.

The chain couples TRBV7-9 to TRBJ1-5; no definite D call. Per the germline V gene, CDR1 is SEHNR and CDR2 is FQNEAQ (reference sequence). CDR3 length: 13 residues. Trimming removed 2 bases at V and 5 bases at J, with 7 bases between. The DNA of the CDR3 is TGTGCCAGCAGCTTATGGGGAGATCAGCCCCAGCATTTT. Protein sequence: CASSLWGDQPQHF.

This sequence joins TRBV21-1 and TRBJ2-3; the table's D call, TRBD1, was not checked against the DNA. TRBV21-1 is a pseudogene locus. This CDR3 is built from 16 residues. The CDR3 coding sequence is TGTGCCAGCAGCGAACCGGGACAGACTAGCACAGATACGCAGTATTTT. It encodes CASSEPGQTSTDTQYF.

The V and J genes are TRBV30 and TRBJ1-6; TRBD1 matches 7 bases. The CDR3 length is 14 residues. Germline CDR1 reads GTSNPN; CDR2 reads SVGIG (reference sequence). The J segment lost 4 bases and the V segment lost 0 bases, leaving 0 bases of the junction unmatched. CDR3 sequence reads: CAWSVQGYNSPLHF. For the CDR3, the DNA is TGTGCCTGGAGTGTACAGGGGTATAATTCACCCCTCCACTTT.

The chain recombines TRBV30 with TRBJ2-5; TRBD1 aligns across 12 bases. V was clipped by 5 bases and J by 5 bases; unmatched bases: 3. This CDR3 contains 13 residues. CDR1 and CDR2 (germline): GTSNPN, SVGIG (reference sequence). The CDR3 is CAWGTGGAETQYF. The CDR3 DNA reads as TGTGCCTGGGGGACAGGGGGCGCGGAGACCCAGTACTTC.

This chain links TRBV7-9 with TRBJ2-5; TRBD2 is a possible D gene (7 bases). The CDR3 is 15 residues long. V lost 5 bases, J lost 4 bases, and 17 bases lay in between. Germline assignment: CDR1 SEHNR and CDR2 FQNEAQ (reference sequence). The CDR3 loop is CASSRMGGARETQYF. CDR3 nucleotide sequence: TGTGCCAGCAGCCGCATGGGGGGGGCAAGAGAGACCCAGTACTTC.

This rearrangement joins TRBV7-8 to TRBJ2-1, with 7 bases fitting TRBD1. The V gene's germline CDR1 is SGHVS and CDR2 FQNEAQ. V was pared by 5 bases and J by 8 bases, with 3 bases of the junction left unmatched. The CDR3 extends over 12 amino acids. This CDR3 is CASSLGGYEQFF. The CDR3 region has the DNA TGTGCCAGCAGCCTAGGGGGCTATGAGCAGTTCTTC.

The chain links TRBV7-8 to TRBJ2-7; 8 bases are a match to TRBD2. J was trimmed by 2 bases and V by 1 base; bases with no gene match: 13. The CDR3 runs to 18 residues. The germline V gene has CDR1 SGHVS and CDR2 FQNEAQ. CDR3 in amino acids: CASSLGNRPRGVTYEQYF. The CDR3 bases are TGTGCCAGCAGCTTAGGGAATAGGCCGCGGGGGGTAACCTACGAGCAGTACTTC. The full variable domain, completed using reference TRBV7-8 and TRBJ2-7, is GAGVSQSPRYKVAKRGQDVALRCDPISGHVSLFWYQQALGQGPEFLTYFQNEAQLDKSGLPSDRFFAERPEGSVSTLKIQRTQQEDSAVYLCASSLGNRPRGVTYEQYFGPGTRLTVT.

This chain links TRBV11-2 with TRBJ1-6; the D is unclear. The germline gives CDR1 SGHAT, CDR2 FQNNGV. Trimming took off 3 bases at V and 10 bases at J, with 7 bases between the two ends. The CDR3 has 12 residues. The chain's CDR3 is CASSLVVSPLHF. The CDR3 nucleotides are TGTGCCAGCAGCTTGGTAGTCTCACCCCTCCACTTT.

This clone came up once. The V gene is TRBV5-1, the J gene TRBJ2-7; 8 bases agree with TRBD2. Per germline, CDR1 SGHRS and CDR2 YFSETQ. V lost 6 bases to trimming and J lost 6 bases; unmatched junction nucleotides: 11. The CDR3 contains 14 residues. CDR3 residues: CASTEPGGAREQYF. As DNA, the CDR3 is TGCGCCAGCACCGAACCCGGGGGGGCGCGCGAGCAGTACTTC.

The genes are TRBV19 and TRBJ2-7, with D possibly matching TRBD1 (6 bases). CDR1 is LNHDA, CDR2 SQIVND, per germline (reference sequence). V dropped 3 bases and J dropped 0 bases, with 9 bases sitting between them. The CDR3 loop spans 14 amino acids. This chain's CDR3 is CASSMRGSSYEQYF. For the CDR3, the DNA is TGTGCCAGTAGTATGAGGGGGAGCTCCTACGAGCAGTACTTC.